This T cell receptor beta chain was captured by sequencing in a study of blood T cell repertoires in COVID-19. In the study overall: Sources were T cells, B-cell-depleted T cells, or PBMCs; the material itself was cDNA or gDNA.

Original analysis: Quantification of nucleated cells was approximated via reference gene primer amplification. TCRdb keeps only in-frame clones here, not all; method: immunoSEQ multiplex PCR. The V and J calls and the clone size are those of that table, but D and trimming were determined from the DNA. The table lists fewer than 300,000 clones, approximately 85% of them singletons. The CDR3 totals 14 residues. Trimming cost V 3 bases and J 6 bases; bases outside gene matches: 4. Germline assignment: CDR1 DFQATT and CDR2 SNEGSKA (reference sequence). The sequence derives from a human donor in a cohort sampled during active COVID-19. What was sequenced was peripheral blood. The V and J genes are TRBV20-1 and TRBJ2-1, with TRBD2 matching 11 bases. The CDR3 loop reads CSASFSGRANEQFF. The CDR3 DNA is TGCAGTGCTAGTTTTAGCGGGAGGGCCAATGAGCAGTTCTTC.